This TCR beta chain was sequenced in a study of OX40 agonist ivuxolimab in advanced cancers. Study-wide background: Ivuxolimab, an agonist antibody against OX40 (CD134), was given to patients. Study-wide results and caveats: Normalized T-cell clonal expansion was also low in a subset of nonresponders. The study observed clonal expansion of CD4+ and CD8+ blood T cells by week 6 at 0.1 to 3.0 mg/kg.

Germline CDR1 reads PRHDT; CDR2 reads FYEKMQ (reference sequence). This CDR3 spans 14 amino acids. J lost 5 bases, V lost 5 bases, and 6 bases had no gene match. Notes on this clone: Its antigen is undetermined.

Autoimmune disease history or systemic immunosuppression meant exclusion. This table comes from immunoSEQ multiplex PCR, and its TCRdb copy is limited to in-frame clones, with some not included. The sample shows approximately 44,000 clones, less than 95% of them seen only once. The sample in question was CD4+ or CD8+ T cells sorted from blood, obtained in a trial of the OX40 agonist ivuxolimab. The sequence came from an adult with an advanced solid tumor such as melanoma, head and neck, liver or kidney cancer. The chain joins TRBV13 to TRBJ2-5, with 9 nucleotides matching TRBD1. The CDR3: CASSARDREETQYF. Here the CDR3 DNA reads TGTGCCAGCAGCGCCCGGGACAGGGAGGAGACCCAGTACTTC. The full variable domain, rest sourced from reference TRBV13 and TRBJ2-5, is AAGVIQSPRHLIKEKRETATLKCYPIPRHDTVYWYQQGPGQDPQFLISFYEKMQSDKGSIPDRFSAQQFSDYHSELNMSSLELGDSALYFCASSARDREETQYFGPGTRLLVL.